The 13 T cell receptor beta chains below all came from one sample that was sequenced in a study of CD8+ T cells in alopecia areata. cDNA serving as the sequencing template came from extracted, reverse transcribed RNA. TCRdb keeps only in-frame clones here, not all; method: immunoSEQ multiplex PCR. The sample records 150,000 to 200,000 clones, about three fifths being singletons. The sample's treatment: oral pan-JAK inhibitor, 5-10 mg twice daily. The sequenced sample was CD4+ T cells sorted from blood, obtained at week 24, from a patient treated with tofacitinib. The receptors shown here come from a human donor with alopecia areata.

This sequence joins TRBV5-4 and TRBJ1-1; 7 bases are a match to TRBD1. The CDR3 extends over 11 amino acids. Germline loops: CDR1 SGHNT, CDR2 YYREEE (reference sequence). J was trimmed by 10 bases and V by 4 bases; bases with no gene match: 4. CDR3: CASSNRGGAFF. In DNA, the CDR3 is TGTGCCAGCAGCAACAGGGGAGGAGCTTTCTTT.

The chain uses TRBV29-1 and TRBJ1-2; the D is unclear. Trimming stripped 4 bases from V and 4 bases from J, with 13 bases between. The germline gives CDR1 SQVTM, CDR2 ANQGSEA. The CDR3 contains 13 residues. The CDR3 loop reads CSVVGAEFYGYTF. The CDR3 coding sequence is TGCAGCGTTGTGGGTGCAGAGTTCTATGGCTACACCTTC.

The rearrangement joins TRBV9 to TRBJ1-2, with unresolved D. Germline assignment: CDR1 SGDLS and CDR2 YYNGEE. Trimming pared 4 bases from V and 5 bases from J, leaving 18 bases between. The CDR3 contains 15 residues. The CDR3 loop is CASSSSMRRKYGYTF. The CDR3 DNA is TGTGCCAGCAGCTCTTCCATGAGGCGGAAATATGGCTACACCTTC.

This clone was found a few times. The chain carries TRBV7-2 and TRBJ2-7, with D possibly matching TRBD2 (5 bases). This CDR3 contains 15 residues. Germline V gene data show CDR1 as SGHTA and CDR2 as FQGNSA. V shed 1 base and J shed 5 bases, with 15 bases lying between them. The CDR3 loop reads CASSLGYGGLDEQYF. The CDR3 DNA follows: TGTGCCAGCAGCTTAGGTTACGGCGGGCTGGACGAGCAGTACTTC.

V usage is TRBV4-3 and J usage is TRBJ2-7; D remains ambiguous. In germline, CDR1 is LGHNA, CDR2 YSLEER. The V gene lost 0 bases and the J gene lost 2 bases, with 11 bases spanning the gap. CDR3 length: 15 amino acids. CDR3 residues: CASSQDWNSAYEQYF. In DNA form, the CDR3 reads TGCGCCAGCAGCCAAGACTGGAATTCGGCCTACGAGCAGTACTTC.

The chain recombines TRBV30 with TRBJ2-3; D is undetermined. Germline CDR1 GTSNPN, CDR2 SVGIG (reference sequence). V dropped 1 base and J dropped 2 bases, with 10 bases sitting between them. This CDR3 spans 14 amino acids. CDR3 loop: CAWSASAFTDTQYF. In DNA form, the CDR3 reads TGTGCCTGGAGTGCGTCAGCCTTCACAGATACGCAGTATTTT. Full variable domain (rest looked up from reference TRBV30 and TRBJ2-3): SQTIHQWPATLVQPVGSPLSLECTVEGTSNPNLYWYRQAAGRGLQLLFYSVGIGQISSEVPQNLSASRPQDRQFILSSKKLLLSDSGFYLCAWSASAFTDTQYFGPGTRLTVL.

This clone was detected a few times. This may arise from a read error, as a much more abundant clone is one base away. The sample carries other DNA sequences with the same CDR3. The chain joins TRBV9 to TRBJ1-1; 7 bases agree with TRBD1. Germline V CDR1 and CDR2: SGDLS, YYNGEE. Losses at the gene ends were 0 bases for V and 3 bases for J; bases not matched to a gene: 2. CDR3 size: 14 residues. CDR3 sequence reads: CASSVGQGDTEAFF. CDR3 in DNA: TGTGCCAGCAGCGTAGGGCAGGGGGACACTGAAGCTTTCTTT.

This sequence joins TRBV7-8 and TRBJ2-5; D is undetermined. The V gene lost 2 bases and the J gene lost 3 bases, with 13 bases spanning the gap. Per germline, CDR1 SGHVS and CDR2 FQNEAQ. The CDR3 covers 15 residues. The CDR3 region is CASSLRTTQKETQYF. The CDR3 DNA reads as TGTGCCAGCAGCTTAAGAACCACCCAAAAAGAGACCCAGTACTTC.

V and J are TRBV7-2 and TRBJ2-4; D unclear. CDR3 length: 13 residues. Per the germline V gene, CDR1 is SGHTA and CDR2 is FQGNSA. Between the trimmed V and J ends, which lost 5 bases and 8 bases, there was a span of 13 bases. CDR3 sequence reads: CASSLVGLYIQYF. DNA of the CDR3: TGTGCCAGCAGCCTAGTAGGGCTCTACATTCAGTACTTC.

The chain recombines TRBV18 with TRBJ1-5; a weak D match, TRBD1 (5 bases). The CDR3 is 13 amino acids. V was pared by 3 bases and J by 6 bases, with 9 bases between. Germline CDR1 is KGHSH and CDR2 is LQKENI. Here the CDR3 DNA reads TGTGCCAGCTCACCGGACATTAGTCAGCCCCAGCATTTT. It codes for CASSPDISQPQHF.

The CDR3 reads CASSQMSGTGGAVYGYTF. CDR3 nucleotide sequence: TGTGCCAGCAGCCAAATGTCCGGGACAGGGGGCGCGGTCTATGGCTACACCTTC. This rearrangement joins TRBV7-2 to TRBJ1-2, with TRBD1 matching 12 bases. The CDR3 runs to 18 residues. V shed 5 bases and J 4 bases; nucleotides not matched to a gene: 14. Germline values: CDR1 SGHTA, CDR2 FQGNSA.

This chain uses TRBV10-3 with TRBJ2-3; maybe TRBD2 (6 bases). The germline V gene has CDR1 ENHRY and CDR2 SYGVKD. The germline V and J ends were trimmed by 3 bases and 2 bases, with 9 bases remaining between them. The CDR3 contains 14 residues. The CDR3 spells CAISERDFTDTQYF. The CDR3 bases are TGTGCCATCAGTGAACGGGACTTCACAGATACGCAGTATTTT.

This clone was counted between two and nine times. The genes are TRBV7-2 and TRBJ2-7, with D perhaps matching TRBD2 (6 bases). Trimming took off 3 bases at V and 6 bases at J, with 15 bases between the two ends. Germline V gene sequence: CDR1 SGHTA, CDR2 FQGNSA. CDR3 size: 14 residues. The DNA of the CDR3 is TGTGCCAGCAGCTTTGGGAGGCGAGGTGGCGAGCAGTACTTC. This translates into CASSFGRRGGEQYF. The complete variable domain, with remaining parts taken from reference TRBV7-2 and TRBJ2-7, reads GAGVSQSPSNKVTEKGKDVELRCDPISGHTALYWYRQSLGQGLEFLIYFQGNSAPDKSGLPSDRFSAERTGGSVSTLTIQRTQQEDSAVYLCASSFGRRGGEQYFGPGTRLTVT.